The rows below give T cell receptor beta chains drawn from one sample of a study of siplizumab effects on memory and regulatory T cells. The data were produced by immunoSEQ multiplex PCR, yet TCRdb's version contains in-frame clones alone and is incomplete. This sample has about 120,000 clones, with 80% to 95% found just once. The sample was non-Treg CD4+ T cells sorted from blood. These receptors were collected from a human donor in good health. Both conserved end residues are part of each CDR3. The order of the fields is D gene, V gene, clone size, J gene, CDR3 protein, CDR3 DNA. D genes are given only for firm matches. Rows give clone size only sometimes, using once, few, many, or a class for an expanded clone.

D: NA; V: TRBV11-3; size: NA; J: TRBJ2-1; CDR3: CASSLSRNEQFF; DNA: TGTGCCAGCAGCTTAAGTAGGAATGAGCAGTTCTTC
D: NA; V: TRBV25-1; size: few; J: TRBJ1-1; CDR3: CASSRWDTEAFF; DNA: TGTGCCAGCAGTCGTTGGGACACTGAAGCTTTCTTT
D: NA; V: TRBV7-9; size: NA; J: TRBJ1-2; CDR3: CASSLALTPYGYTF; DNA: TGTGCCAGCAGCTTAGCGCTGACCCCCTATGGCTACACCTTC
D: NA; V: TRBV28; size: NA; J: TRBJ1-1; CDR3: CASSIRGLEAFF; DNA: TGTGCCAGCAGTATCAGGGGTTTAGAAGCTTTCTTT
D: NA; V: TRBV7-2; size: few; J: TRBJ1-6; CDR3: CASSLMGNGYNSPLHF; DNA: TGTGCCAGCAGCTTAATGGGAAACGGCTATAATTCACCCCTCCACTTT
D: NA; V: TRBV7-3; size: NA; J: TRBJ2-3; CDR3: CASSLTPDTQYF; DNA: TGTGCCAGCAGCTTAACCCCAGATACGCAGTATTTT
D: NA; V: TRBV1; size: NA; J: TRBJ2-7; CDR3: CTSSQVLRGEQYF; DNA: TGCACCAGCAGCCAAGTCCTCAGGGGCGAGCAGTACTTC
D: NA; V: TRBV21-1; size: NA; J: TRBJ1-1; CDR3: CASATNLRETPPTEAFF; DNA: TGTGCCAGCGCAACGAACCTGAGAGAGACCCCCCCCACTGAAGCTTTCTTT
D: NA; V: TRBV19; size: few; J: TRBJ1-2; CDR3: CASSIQAYGYTF; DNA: TGTGCCAGTAGTATCCAAGCCTATGGCTACACCTTC
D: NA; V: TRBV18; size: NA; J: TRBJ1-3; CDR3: CASSPSRDGNTIYF; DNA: TGTGCCAGCTCACCAAGCAGGGATGGAAACACCATATATTTT
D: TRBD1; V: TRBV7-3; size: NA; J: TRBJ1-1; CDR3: CASSLNSGGTEAFF; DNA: TGTGCCAGCAGCTTAAATTCAGGGGGCACTGAAGCTTTCTTT